Presented here are 22 T cell receptor beta chains from one specimen sequenced in a study of metastatic and nonmetastatic thyroid tumors. TCRdb called clones again from the PCR reads with MiXCR. The table includes around 23,000 clones, roughly 11% detected once. Until they underwent thyroid surgery, no patient had received any treatment. The sample was blood. All receptors come from a female donor with papillary thyroid cancer or a benign thyroid nodule (not recorded which). Some clones in this sample may be carry-over from other donors' samples.

This clone showed up many times. The chain joins TRBV9 to TRBJ1-1; 8 nucleotides line up with TRBD1. V gave up 3 bases and J gave up 1 base; unmatched junction bases: 5. Germline V gene sequence: CDR1 SGDLS, CDR2 YYNGEE. The CDR3 loop spans 15 amino acids. The CDR3 sequence: CASSGTGTGNTEAFF. The DNA for the CDR3 is TGTGCCAGCAGCGGCACCGGGACAGGGAACACTGAAGCTTTCTTT.

There are many counts of this clone. The gene calls are TRBV5-1 and TRBJ1-3, with unresolved D. V lost 0 bases to trimming and J lost 4 bases, with 11 bases between them. The CDR3 sequence is 15 residues long. Looked up from germline, CDR1 is SGHRS and CDR2 is YFSETQ. CDR3 residues: CASSLASGPGNTIYF. The CDR3 nucleotides are TGCGCCAGCAGCTTGGCCTCAGGTCCAGGAAACACCATATATTTT.

This clone was counted ten times or more. V and J are TRBV6-1 and TRBJ2-3; 10 bases are shared with TRBD2. Germline trimming cut 5 bases from V and 4 bases from J; bases unmatched to any gene: 6. The germline V gene encodes CDR1 MNHNS and CDR2 SASEGT. The CDR3 has 15 amino acids. CDR3 sequence: CASSCLAGEADTQYF. CDR3 coding DNA: TGTGCCAGCAGTTGCCTAGCGGGAGAGGCAGATACGCAGTATTTT.

This clone was detected ten times or more. This chain connects TRBV12-3 or TRBV12-4 to TRBJ1-3; D not certain. Trimming shortened V by 2 bases and J by 0 bases, and 8 bases separated the two germline ends. The CDR3 runs 15 residues. The DNA for the CDR3 is TGTGCCAGCAGTTTACGTACAAGCTCTGGAAACACCATATATTTT. Residues: CASSLRTSSGNTIYF.

The table lists this clone with many counts. V and J are TRBV6-1 and TRBJ1-2; D uncertain. Germline loops: CDR1 MNHNS, CDR2 SASEGT. The CDR3 covers 13 residues. Trimming pared 5 bases from V and 1 base from J, leaving 8 bases between. The CDR3 sequence: CASSNEFNYGYTF. The CDR3 DNA sequence: TGTGCCAGCAGTAACGAATTTAACTATGGCTACACCTTC.

This clone has only a few counts. Other DNA variants within this sample encode the same CDR3. CDR3 loop: CASSGRTGGSYNEQFF. As DNA, the CDR3 is TGTGCCAGCTCAGGCCGGACAGGGGGGTCCTACAATGAGCAGTTCTTC. The V gene is TRBV18, the J gene TRBJ2-1; 10 positions agree with TRBD1. Unmatched junction bases numbered 5, after V lost 5 bases and J lost 1 base. CDR1 is KGHSH, CDR2 LQKENI, per germline. This CDR3 has 16 residues.

This clone was observed many times. The chain joins TRBV4-1 to TRBJ1-5; D is unclear. The ends were cut back, 0 bases at V and 4 bases at J, with 7 bases in the middle. In germline, CDR1 is MGHRA, CDR2 YSYEKL. The length of the CDR3 is 14 residues. In DNA form, the CDR3 reads TGCGCCAGCAGCCAAGATTCGAGAAATCAGCCCCAGCATTTT. This translates into CASSQDSRNQPQHF.

By proportion, this clone is medium-sized. The chain joins TRBV28 to TRBJ2-7; TRBD1 agrees at 7 bases. The CDR3 has 11 residues. After removal of 6 bases from V and 6 bases from J, the junction contained 2 bases not matched to a gene. Looked up from germline, CDR1 is MDHEN and CDR2 is SYDVKM. CDR3 in DNA: TGTGCCAGCAGCCCAGGGGGCGAGCAGTACTTC. Translating gives CASSPGGEQYF. The full variable domain, its missing parts supplied by reference TRBV28 and TRBJ2-7, is DVKVTQSSRYLVKRTGEKVFLECVQDMDHENMFWYRQDPGLGLRLIYFSYDVKMKEKGDIPEGYSVSREKKERFSLILESASTNQTSMYLCASSPGGEQYFGPGTRLTVT.

This clone was found many times. The chain joins TRBV3-1 to TRBJ2-2; no clear D. Deletions cut 0 bases from V and 0 bases from J, with 8 bases between. The CDR3 has 16 residues. In germline, CDR1 is LGHDT, CDR2 YNNKEL (reference sequence). In nucleotides, the CDR3 is TGTGCCAGCAGCCAAGACGTAGTCTCGAACACCGGGGAGCTGTTTTTT. Encoded protein: CASSQDVVSNTGELFF.

This clone was detected ten times or more. This rearrangement joins TRBV11-2 to TRBJ1-5, with TRBD1 identical over 8 bases. The CDR3 contains 15 residues. Looked up from germline, CDR1 is SGHAT and CDR2 is FQNNGV. The V segment lost 5 bases and the J segment 5 bases; nucleotides outside the gene matches: 8. The CDR3 protein is CASSQGQGAYQPQHF. CDR3 in DNA: TGTGCCAGCAGCCAGGGGCAGGGGGCCTATCAGCCCCAGCATTTT.

A few counts support this clone. A much larger clone lies one base from this, so it may be a read error. The V gene is TRBV29-1, the J gene TRBJ2-1; D remains unclear. Germline CDR1 SQVTM, CDR2 ANQGSEA. The CDR3 has 14 residues. The CDR3 here is CSFEDSTRGYEQFF. CDR3 coding DNA: TGCAGCTTTGAAGACTCGACCCGTGGCTATGAGCAGTTCTTC.

This clone came up a few times. The gene calls are TRBV12-5 and TRBJ1-2, with 7 positions matching TRBD1. Germline values: CDR1 LGHNT, CDR2 FRNRAP. The CDR3 covers 13 residues. J gave up 7 bases and V 1 base, and 3 bases lay outside the gene matches. The CDR3 nucleotides are TGTGCTAGTGGTTTGGACAGGGGACTTGGCTACACCTTC. This encodes CASGLDRGLGYTF.

This clone was found many times. This same CDR3 is encoded by further DNA sequences in the sample. V is TRBV4-3 and J is TRBJ2-3, with 7 bases identical to TRBD2. CDR1 LGHNA and CDR2 YSLEER come from the germline V gene. The junction had 6 bases not matched to a gene; V was cut back by 4 bases and J by 2 bases. This CDR3 spans 15 amino acids. The CDR3 nucleotides are TGCGCCAGCAGCCGAGAAGCGGGGTACACAGATACGCAGTATTTT. Its translation is CASSREAGYTDTQYF.

By share, this clone ranks as medium-sized. The rearrangement joins TRBV28 to TRBJ2-7; D is unclear. The CDR3 covers 11 residues. Germline CDR1 and CDR2: MDHEN and SYDVKM. V lost 6 bases and J 3 bases, leaving 6 bases between the germline ends. This CDR3 reads CASSLIYEQYF. In nucleotides, the CDR3 is TGTGCCAGCAGCCTCATCTACGAGCAGTACTTC.

At least ten counts were recorded for this clone. The chain links TRBV6-1 to TRBJ1-5; 8 positions agree with TRBD1. After removal of 1 base from V and 6 bases from J, the junction contained 2 bases not matched to a gene. CDR3 length equals 14 residues. CDR1 and CDR2 (germline): MNHNS, SASEGT. This chain's CDR3 is CASSEGQGSQPQHF. CDR3 nucleotides: TGTGCCAGCAGTGAAGGACAGGGGAGTCAGCCCCAGCATTTT.

This clone was seen many times. J is TRBJ1-6 and V is TRBV18, with D perhaps matching TRBD1 (5 bases). CDR1 and CDR2 (germline): KGHSH, LQKENI. Trimming removed 6 bases from V and 10 bases from J, with 13 bases in between. CDR3 length equals 13 residues. This CDR3 reads CASSSTDKSPLHF. The CDR3 bases are TGTGCCAGCTCTTCGACAGACAAGTCACCCCTCCACTTT.

This clone was counted many times. This chain's CDR3 is CASSHRISNEQFF. Written as DNA, the CDR3 is TGCGCCAGCAGCCATCGTATTAGCAATGAGCAGTTCTTC. V is TRBV4-1 and J is TRBJ2-1; D unresolved. The V end lost 3 bases, the J end lost 6 bases, and 9 bases lay between the germline ends. CDR3 length: 13 amino acids. Germline V gene sequence: CDR1 MGHRA, CDR2 YSYEKL.

This clone showed up many times. V gene TRBV7-6 combines with J gene TRBJ2-1; D is ambiguous. In germline, CDR1 is SGHVS, CDR2 FNYEAQ. V was cut by 5 bases and J by 0 bases, with 11 bases left in between. The length of the CDR3 is 15 residues. For the CDR3, the DNA is TGTGCCAGCAGCATCGACTGGAGCTCCTACAATGAGCAGTTCTTC. Its protein is CASSIDWSSYNEQFF. Full variable domain (outside the CDR3, taken from reference TRBV7-6 and TRBJ2-1): GAGVSQSPRYKVTKRGQDVALRCDPISGHVSLYWYRQALGQGPEFLTYFNYEAQQDKSGLPNDRFSAERPEGSISTLTIQRTEQRDSAMYRCASSIDWSSYNEQFFGPGTRLTVL.

This clone was picked up many times. The identical CDR3 is also encoded by other nucleotide sequences in the sample. The rearrangement joins TRBV9 to TRBJ2-6, with a tentative D call TRBD2 (6 bases). Trimming removed 3 bases from V and 2 bases from J, with 12 bases in between. CDR3 length: 16 amino acids. The germline V gene encodes CDR1 SGDLS and CDR2 YYNGEE. The CDR3 region is CASSAIWGAGANVLTF. Here the CDR3 DNA reads TGTGCCAGCAGCGCAATTTGGGGGGCTGGGGCCAACGTCCTGACTTTC.

The chain joins TRBV11-2 to TRBJ2-2; TRBD1 matches 9 bases. The germline gives CDR1 SGHAT, CDR2 FQNNGV. The CDR3 has 15 residues. Germline trimming cut 4 bases from V and 6 bases from J; bases unmatched to any gene: 6. The CDR3 sequence is CASSSGTGRAGELFF. DNA of the CDR3: TGTGCCAGCAGCTCCGGGACAGGGCGGGCCGGGGAGCTGTTTTTT.

This clone was counted many times. The chain couples TRBV28 to TRBJ1-1; D may be TRBD1 (5 bases). The CDR3 is made up of 15 amino acids. The V gene lost 0 bases and the J gene lost 0 bases, with 8 bases spanning the gap. CDR1 and CDR2 (germline): MDHEN, SYDVKM. CDR3 in DNA: TGTGCCAGCAGTTTATGGGCAGGGTTGAACACTGAAGCTTTCTTT. Translation gives CASSLWAGLNTEAFF.

This clone has just one count. This may be a read error, as it is one base from a much larger clone. The chain employs TRBV7-9 and TRBJ2-3; TRBD2 matches 7 bases. Germline V gene sequence: CDR1 SEHNR, CDR2 FQNEAQ (reference sequence). CDR3 length: 14 residues. CDR3 protein: CASSPVSGTDTHYF. The CDR3 DNA reads TGTGCCAGCAGCCCGGTGAGCGGGACGGATACGCATTATTTT.